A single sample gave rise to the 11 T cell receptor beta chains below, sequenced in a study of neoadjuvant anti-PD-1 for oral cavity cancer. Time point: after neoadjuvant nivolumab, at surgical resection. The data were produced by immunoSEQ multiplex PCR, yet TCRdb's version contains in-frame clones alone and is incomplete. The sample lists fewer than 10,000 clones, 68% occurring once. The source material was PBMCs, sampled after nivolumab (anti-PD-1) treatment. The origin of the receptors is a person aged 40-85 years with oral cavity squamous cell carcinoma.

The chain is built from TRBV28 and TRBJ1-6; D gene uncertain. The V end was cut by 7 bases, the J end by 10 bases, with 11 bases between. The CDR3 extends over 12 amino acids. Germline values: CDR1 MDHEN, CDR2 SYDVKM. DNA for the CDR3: TGTGCCAGCACGAATCGGCGGTCACCCCTCCACTTT. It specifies CASTNRRSPLHF.

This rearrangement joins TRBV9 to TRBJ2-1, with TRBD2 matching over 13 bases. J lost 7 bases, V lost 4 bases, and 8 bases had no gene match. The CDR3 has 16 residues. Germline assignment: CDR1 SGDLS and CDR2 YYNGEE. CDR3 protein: CASSPPGTSGINEQFF. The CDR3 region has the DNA TGTGCCAGCAGCCCCCCCGGGACTAGCGGGATAAATGAGCAGTTCTTC.

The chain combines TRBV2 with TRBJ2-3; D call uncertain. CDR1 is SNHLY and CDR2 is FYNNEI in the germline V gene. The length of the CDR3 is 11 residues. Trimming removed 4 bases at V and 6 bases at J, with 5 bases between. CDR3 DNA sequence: TGTGCCAGCAGTGTGGCGGATACGCAGTATTTT. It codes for CASSVADTQYF.

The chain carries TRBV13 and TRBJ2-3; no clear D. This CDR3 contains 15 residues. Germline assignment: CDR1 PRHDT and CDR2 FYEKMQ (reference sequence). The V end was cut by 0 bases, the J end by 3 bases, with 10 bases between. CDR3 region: CASSLGSVGTDTQYF. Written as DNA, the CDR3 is TGTGCCAGCAGCTTAGGCAGCGTCGGAACAGATACGCAGTATTTT. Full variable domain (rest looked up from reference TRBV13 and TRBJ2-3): AAGVIQSPRHLIKEKRETATLKCYPIPRHDTVYWYQQGPGQDPQFLISFYEKMQSDKGSIPDRFSAQQFSDYHSELNMSSLELGDSALYFCASSLGSVGTDTQYFGPGTRLTVL.

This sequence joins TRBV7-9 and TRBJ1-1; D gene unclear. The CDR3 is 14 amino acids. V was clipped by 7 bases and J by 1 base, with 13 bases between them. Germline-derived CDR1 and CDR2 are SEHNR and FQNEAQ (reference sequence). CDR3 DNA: TGTGCCAGCACCACCGTAGGCAGGAACACTGAAGCTTTCTTT. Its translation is CASTTVGRNTEAFF.

The CDR3 loop is CATSRDLRGMNTEAFF. The CDR3 DNA reads TGTGCCACCAGCAGGGATTTACGGGGGATGAACACTGAAGCTTTCTTT. This chain uses TRBV15 with TRBJ1-1; D is possibly TRBD1 (5 bases). Germline CDR1 LNHNV, CDR2 YYDKDF (reference sequence). The CDR3 loop spans 16 amino acids. V lost 3 bases to trimming and J lost 0 bases, with 14 bases between them.

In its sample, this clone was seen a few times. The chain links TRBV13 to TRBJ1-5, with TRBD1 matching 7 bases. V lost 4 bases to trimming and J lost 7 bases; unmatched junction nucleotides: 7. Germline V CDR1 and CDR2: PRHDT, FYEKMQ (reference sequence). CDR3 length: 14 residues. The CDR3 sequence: CASSSTGERQPQHF. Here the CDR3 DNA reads TGTGCCAGCAGCTCAACAGGGGAACGGCAGCCCCAGCATTTT.

The CDR3 DNA sequence: TGTGCCAGCAGCCTCCGAGCGGGGGGCTATGGCTACACCTTC. Its translation is CASSLRAGGYGYTF. The rearrangement uses TRBV13 and TRBJ1-2; weak D call: TRBD1 (5 bases). Per germline, CDR1 PRHDT and CDR2 FYEKMQ (reference sequence). V lost 5 bases and J 4 bases, leaving 14 bases between the germline ends. The CDR3 length is 14 residues.

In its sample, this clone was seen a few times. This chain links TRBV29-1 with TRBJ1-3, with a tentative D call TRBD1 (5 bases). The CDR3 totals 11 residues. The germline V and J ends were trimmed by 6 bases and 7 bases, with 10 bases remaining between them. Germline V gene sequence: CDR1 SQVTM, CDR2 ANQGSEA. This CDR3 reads CSVYGGNTIYF. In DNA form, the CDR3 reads TGCAGCGTGTACGGGGGGAACACCATATATTTT.

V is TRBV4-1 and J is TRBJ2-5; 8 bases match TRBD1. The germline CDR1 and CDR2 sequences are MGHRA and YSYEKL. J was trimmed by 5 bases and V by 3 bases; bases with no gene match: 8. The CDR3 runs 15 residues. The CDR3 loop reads CASSHRLGTGETQYF. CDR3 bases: TGCGCCAGCAGCCACCGCCTAGGGACAGGCGAGACCCAGTACTTC.

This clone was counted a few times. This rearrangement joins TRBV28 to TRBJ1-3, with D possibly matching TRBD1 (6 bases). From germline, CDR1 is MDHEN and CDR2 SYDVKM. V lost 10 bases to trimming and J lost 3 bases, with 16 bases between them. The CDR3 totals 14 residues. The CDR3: CAKRGGAFGNTIYF. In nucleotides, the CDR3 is TGTGCCAAGAGGGGGGGCGCGTTTGGAAACACCATATATTTT. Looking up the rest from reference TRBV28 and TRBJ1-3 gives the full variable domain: DVKVTQSSRYLVKRTGEKVFLECVQDMDHENMFWYRQDPGLGLRLIYFSYDVKMKEKGDIPEGYSVSREKKERFSLILESASTNQTSMYLCAKRGGAFGNTIYFGEGSWLTVV.